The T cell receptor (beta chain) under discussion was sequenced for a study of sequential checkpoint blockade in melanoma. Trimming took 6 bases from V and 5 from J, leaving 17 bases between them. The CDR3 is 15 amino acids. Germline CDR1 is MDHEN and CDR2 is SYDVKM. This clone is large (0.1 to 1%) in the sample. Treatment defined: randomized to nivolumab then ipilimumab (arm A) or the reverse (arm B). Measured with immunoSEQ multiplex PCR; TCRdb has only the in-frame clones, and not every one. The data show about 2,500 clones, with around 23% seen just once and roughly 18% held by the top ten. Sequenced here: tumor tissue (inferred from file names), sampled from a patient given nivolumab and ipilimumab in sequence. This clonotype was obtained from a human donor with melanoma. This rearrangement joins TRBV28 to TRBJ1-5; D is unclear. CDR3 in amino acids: CASSFQDGSDQPQHF. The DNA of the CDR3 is TGTGCCAGCAGCTTCCAGGACGGGTCAGATCAGCCCCAGCATTTT.